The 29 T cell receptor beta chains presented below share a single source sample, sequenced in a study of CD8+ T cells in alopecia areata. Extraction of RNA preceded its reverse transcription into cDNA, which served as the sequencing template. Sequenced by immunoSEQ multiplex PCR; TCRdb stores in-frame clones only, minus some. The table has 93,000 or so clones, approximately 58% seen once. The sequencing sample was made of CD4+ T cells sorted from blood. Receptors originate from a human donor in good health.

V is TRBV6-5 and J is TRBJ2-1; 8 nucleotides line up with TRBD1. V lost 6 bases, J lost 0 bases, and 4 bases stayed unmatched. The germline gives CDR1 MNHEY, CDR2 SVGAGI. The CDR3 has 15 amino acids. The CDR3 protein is CASRDGQGSYNEQFF. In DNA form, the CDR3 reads TGTGCCAGCAGAGACGGACAGGGCTCCTACAATGAGCAGTTCTTC.

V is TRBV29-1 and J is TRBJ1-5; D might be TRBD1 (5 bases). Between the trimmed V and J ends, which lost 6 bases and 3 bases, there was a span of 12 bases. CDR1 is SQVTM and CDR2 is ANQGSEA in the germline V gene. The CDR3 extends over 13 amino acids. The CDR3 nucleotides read TGCAGCGTGGGTGGGGGGTCCAATCAGCCCCAGCATTTT. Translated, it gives CSVGGGSNQPQHF.

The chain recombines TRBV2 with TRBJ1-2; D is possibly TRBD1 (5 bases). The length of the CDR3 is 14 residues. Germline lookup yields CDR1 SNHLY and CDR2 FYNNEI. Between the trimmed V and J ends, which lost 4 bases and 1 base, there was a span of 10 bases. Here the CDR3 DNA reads TGTGCCAGCAGTGCGGACACATATAACTATGGCTACACCTTC. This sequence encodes CASSADTYNYGYTF.

In DNA, the CDR3 is TGTGCCAGCAGCTTAACTACAGCCTCCAACTATGGCTACACCTTC. Translated: CASSLTTASNYGYTF. The chain combines TRBV11-2 with TRBJ1-2; no clear D. V lost 2 bases to trimming and J lost 2 bases, with 12 bases between them. This CDR3 is 15 amino acids long. Germline CDR1 is SGHAT and CDR2 is FQNNGV. Filled out from reference TRBV11-2 and TRBJ1-2, the complete variable domain reads EAGVAQSPRYKIIEKRQSVAFWCNPISGHATLYWYQQILGQGPKLLIQFQNNGVVDDSQLPKDRFSAERLKGVDSTLKIQPAKLEDSAVYLCASSLTTASNYGYTFGSGTRLTVV.

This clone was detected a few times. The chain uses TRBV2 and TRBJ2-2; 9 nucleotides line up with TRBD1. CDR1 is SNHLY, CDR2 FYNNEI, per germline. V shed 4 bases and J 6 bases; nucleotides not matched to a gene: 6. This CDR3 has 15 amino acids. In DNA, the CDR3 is TGTGCCAGCAGTGGGCTGGACAGGGGCGCCGGGGAGCTGTTTTTT. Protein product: CASSGLDRGAGELFF.

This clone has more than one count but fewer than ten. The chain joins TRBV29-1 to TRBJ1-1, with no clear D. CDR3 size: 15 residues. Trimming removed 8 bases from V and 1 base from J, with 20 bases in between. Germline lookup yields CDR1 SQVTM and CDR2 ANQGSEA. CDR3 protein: CSYCPASKWNTEAFF. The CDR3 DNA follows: TGCAGCTACTGCCCCGCCTCGAAATGGAACACTGAAGCTTTCTTT.

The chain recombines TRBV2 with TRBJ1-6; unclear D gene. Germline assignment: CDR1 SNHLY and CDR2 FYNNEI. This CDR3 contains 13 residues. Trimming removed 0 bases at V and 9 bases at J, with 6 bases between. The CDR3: CASSEAWASPLHF. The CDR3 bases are TGTGCCAGCAGTGAAGCATGGGCTTCACCCCTCCACTTT.

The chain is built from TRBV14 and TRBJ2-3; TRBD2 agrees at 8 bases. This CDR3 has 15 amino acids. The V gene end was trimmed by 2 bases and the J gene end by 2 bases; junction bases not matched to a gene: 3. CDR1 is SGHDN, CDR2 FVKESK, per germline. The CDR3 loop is CASSQRGGPTDTQYF. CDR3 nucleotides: TGTGCCAGCAGCCAACGGGGGGGCCCCACAGATACGCAGTATTTT.

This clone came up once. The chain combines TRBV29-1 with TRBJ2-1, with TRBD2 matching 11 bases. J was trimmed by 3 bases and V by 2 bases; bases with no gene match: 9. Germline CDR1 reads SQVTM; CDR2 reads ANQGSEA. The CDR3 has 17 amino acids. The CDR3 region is CSVEKPRLAGLYNEQFF. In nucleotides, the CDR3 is TGCAGCGTTGAAAAACCCAGACTAGCGGGGCTCTACAATGAGCAGTTCTTC.

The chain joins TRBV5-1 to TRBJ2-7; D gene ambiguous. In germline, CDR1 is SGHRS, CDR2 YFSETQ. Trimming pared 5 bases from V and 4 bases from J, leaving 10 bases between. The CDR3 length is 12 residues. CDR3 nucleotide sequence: TGCGCCAGCAGTTTTACAAGTTACGAGCAGTACTTC. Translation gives CASSFTSYEQYF.

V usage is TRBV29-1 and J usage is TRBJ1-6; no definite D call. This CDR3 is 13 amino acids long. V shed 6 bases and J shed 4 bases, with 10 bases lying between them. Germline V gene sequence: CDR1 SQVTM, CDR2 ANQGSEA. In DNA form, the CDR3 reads TGCAGCGTCGCAACCGATTATAATTCACCCCTCCACTTT. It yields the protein CSVATDYNSPLHF.

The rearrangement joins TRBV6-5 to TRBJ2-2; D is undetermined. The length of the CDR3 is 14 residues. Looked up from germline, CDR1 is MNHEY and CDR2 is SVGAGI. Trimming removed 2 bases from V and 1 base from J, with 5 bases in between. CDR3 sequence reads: CASSYTRNTGELFF. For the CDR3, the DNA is TGTGCCAGCAGTTACACCAGGAACACCGGGGAGCTGTTTTTT.

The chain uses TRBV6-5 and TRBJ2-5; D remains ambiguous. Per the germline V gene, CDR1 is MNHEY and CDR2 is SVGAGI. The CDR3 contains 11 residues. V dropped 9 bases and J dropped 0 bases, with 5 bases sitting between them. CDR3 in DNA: TGTGCCAGTTTTAACCAAGAGACCCAGTACTTC. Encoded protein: CASFNQETQYF.

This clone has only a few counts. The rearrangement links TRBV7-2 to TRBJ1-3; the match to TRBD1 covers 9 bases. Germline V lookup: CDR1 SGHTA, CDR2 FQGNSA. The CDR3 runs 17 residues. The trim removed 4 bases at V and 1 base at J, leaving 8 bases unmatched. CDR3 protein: CASSSSGQGNSGNTIYF. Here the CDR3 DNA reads TGTGCCAGCAGCTCCTCGGGACAGGGAAATTCTGGAAACACCATATATTTT.

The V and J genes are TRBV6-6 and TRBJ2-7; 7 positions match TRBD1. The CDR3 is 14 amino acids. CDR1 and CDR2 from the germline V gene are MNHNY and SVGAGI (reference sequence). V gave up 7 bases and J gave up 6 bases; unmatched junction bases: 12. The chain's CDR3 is CASKQGTLPGEQYF. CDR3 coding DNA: TGTGCCAGCAAACAGGGGACACTCCCGGGCGAGCAGTACTTC.

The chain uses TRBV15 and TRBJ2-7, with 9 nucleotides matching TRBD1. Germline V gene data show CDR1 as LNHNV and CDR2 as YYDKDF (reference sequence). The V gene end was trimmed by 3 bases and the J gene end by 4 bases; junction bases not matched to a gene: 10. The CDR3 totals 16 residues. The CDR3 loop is CATSSGEYGTGYEQYF. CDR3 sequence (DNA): TGTGCCACCAGCAGCGGAGAGTACGGGACAGGGTACGAGCAGTACTTC.

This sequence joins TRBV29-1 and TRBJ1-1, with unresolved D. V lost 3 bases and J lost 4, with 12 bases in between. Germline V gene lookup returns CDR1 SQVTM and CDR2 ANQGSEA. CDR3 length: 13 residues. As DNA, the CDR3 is TGCAGCGTTGAGAGGCGCTTAAGCACTGAAGCTTTCTTT. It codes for CSVERRLSTEAFF.

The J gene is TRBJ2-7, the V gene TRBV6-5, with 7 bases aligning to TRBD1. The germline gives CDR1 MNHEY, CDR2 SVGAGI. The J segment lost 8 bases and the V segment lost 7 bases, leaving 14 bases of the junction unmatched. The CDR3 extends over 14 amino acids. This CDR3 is CASTPDRARGKQYF. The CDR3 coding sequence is TGTGCCAGCACTCCAGACAGGGCCCGGGGTAAGCAGTACTTC.

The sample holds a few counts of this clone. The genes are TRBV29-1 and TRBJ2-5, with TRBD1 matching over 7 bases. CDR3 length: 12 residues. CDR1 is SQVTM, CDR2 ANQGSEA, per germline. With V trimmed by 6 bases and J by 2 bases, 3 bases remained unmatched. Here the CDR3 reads CSVVQGQETQYF. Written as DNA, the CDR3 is TGCAGCGTCGTACAGGGGCAAGAGACCCAGTACTTC.

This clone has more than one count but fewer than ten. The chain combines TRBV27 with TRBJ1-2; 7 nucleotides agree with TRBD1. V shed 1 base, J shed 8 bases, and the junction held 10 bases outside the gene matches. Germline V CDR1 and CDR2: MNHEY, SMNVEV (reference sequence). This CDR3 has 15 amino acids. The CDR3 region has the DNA TGTGCCAGCAGTTTATGGGTTGGGGGACAGACGGGCTACACCTTC. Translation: CASSLWVGGQTGYTF.

CDR3 sequence: CASSPGKGGETQYF. CDR3 bases: TGCGCCAGCAGCCCCGGAAAGGGGGGAGAGACCCAGTACTTC. V gene TRBV5-1 combines with J gene TRBJ2-5, with D perhaps being TRBD1 or TRBD2 (6 bases each). The CDR3 loop spans 14 amino acids. Germline V gene sequence: CDR1 SGHRS, CDR2 YFSETQ. V lost 4 bases, J lost 4 bases, and 14 bases lay in between.

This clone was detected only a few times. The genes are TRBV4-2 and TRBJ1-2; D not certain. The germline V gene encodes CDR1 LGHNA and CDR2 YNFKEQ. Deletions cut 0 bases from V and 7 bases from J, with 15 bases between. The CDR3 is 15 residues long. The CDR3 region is CASSQDVQSPIGYTF. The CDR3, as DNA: TGTGCCAGCAGCCAAGATGTACAGAGCCCTATTGGCTACACCTTC.

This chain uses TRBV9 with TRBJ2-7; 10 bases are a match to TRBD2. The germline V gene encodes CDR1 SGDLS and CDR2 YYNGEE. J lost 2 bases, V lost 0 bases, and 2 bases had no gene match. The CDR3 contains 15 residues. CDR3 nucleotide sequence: TGTGCCAGCAGCGTAGCTAGCGGGGGCCCCTACGAGCAGTACTTC. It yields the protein CASSVASGGPYEQYF.

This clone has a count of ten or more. The CDR3 region is CASSVGAGSYNEQFF. In nucleotides, the CDR3 is TGTGCCAGCAGCGTAGGGGCAGGGTCCTACAATGAGCAGTTCTTC. This chain links TRBV9 with TRBJ2-1; a weak D match, TRBD1 (5 bases). With 0 bases removed from V and 1 base from J, the gap between germline ends came to 8 bases. From germline, CDR1 is SGDLS and CDR2 YYNGEE. This CDR3 region has 15 residues.

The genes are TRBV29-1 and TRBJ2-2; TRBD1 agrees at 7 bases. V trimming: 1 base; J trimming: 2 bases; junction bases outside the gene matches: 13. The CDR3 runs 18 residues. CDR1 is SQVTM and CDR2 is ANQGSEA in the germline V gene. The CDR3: CSVEGGPVGTANTGELFF. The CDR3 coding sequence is TGCAGCGTTGAAGGGGGCCCGGTTGGGACAGCTAACACCGGGGAGCTGTTTTTT.

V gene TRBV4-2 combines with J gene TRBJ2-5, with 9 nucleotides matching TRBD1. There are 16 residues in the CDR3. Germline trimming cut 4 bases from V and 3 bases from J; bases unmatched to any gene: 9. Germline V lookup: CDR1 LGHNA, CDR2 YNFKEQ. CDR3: CASSLVPGQGEETQYF. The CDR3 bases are TGTGCCAGCAGCCTAGTCCCGGGACAGGGTGAAGAGACCCAGTACTTC.

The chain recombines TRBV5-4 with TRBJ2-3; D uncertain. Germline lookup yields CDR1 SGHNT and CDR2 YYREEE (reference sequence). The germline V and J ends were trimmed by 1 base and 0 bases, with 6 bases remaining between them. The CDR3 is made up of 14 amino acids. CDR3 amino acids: CASSLYSSTDTQYF. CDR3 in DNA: TGTGCCAGCAGCTTGTATTCTAGCACAGATACGCAGTATTTT.

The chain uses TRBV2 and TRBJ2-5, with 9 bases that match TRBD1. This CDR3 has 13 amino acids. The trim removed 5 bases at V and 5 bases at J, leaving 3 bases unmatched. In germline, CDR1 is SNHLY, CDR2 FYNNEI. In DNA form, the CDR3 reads TGTGCCAGCAGTAGTGACAGGGGGGAGACCCAGTACTTC. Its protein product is CASSSDRGETQYF.

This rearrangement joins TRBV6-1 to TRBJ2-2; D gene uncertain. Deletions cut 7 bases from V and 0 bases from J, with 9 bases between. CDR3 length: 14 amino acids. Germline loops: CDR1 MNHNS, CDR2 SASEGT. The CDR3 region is CASMSHPNTGELFF. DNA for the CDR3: TGTGCCAGCATGAGCCATCCGAACACCGGGGAGCTGTTTTTT.